This T cell receptor beta chain emerged from a study of blood T cell repertoires in COVID-19. About the research overall: Acute and convalescent COVID-19 samples came from the United States, Italy and Spain.

Per the authors' pipeline: It was from reference gene primer amplification that nucleated cell counts were estimated. This table comes from immunoSEQ multiplex PCR, and its TCRdb copy is limited to in-frame clones, with some not included. Clone size and V and J calls were adopted from that table, with D and trimming inferred from the DNA. The sample lists about 100,000 clones, approximately 85% occurring once. The V end lost 6 bases, the J end lost 7 bases, and 21 bases lay between the germline ends. The CDR3 is made up of 15 amino acids. Per germline, CDR1 MNHEY and CDR2 SMNVEV (reference sequence).

The material sequenced was peripheral blood. The TCR was taken from an elderly woman with active or convalescent COVID-19. This chain connects TRBV27 to TRBJ1-1; D remains ambiguous. CDR3 in amino acids: CASRPFGGGIIEAFF. The CDR3 coding sequence is TGTGCCAGCAGGCCCTTCGGCGGAGGGATAATTGAAGCTTTCTTT.